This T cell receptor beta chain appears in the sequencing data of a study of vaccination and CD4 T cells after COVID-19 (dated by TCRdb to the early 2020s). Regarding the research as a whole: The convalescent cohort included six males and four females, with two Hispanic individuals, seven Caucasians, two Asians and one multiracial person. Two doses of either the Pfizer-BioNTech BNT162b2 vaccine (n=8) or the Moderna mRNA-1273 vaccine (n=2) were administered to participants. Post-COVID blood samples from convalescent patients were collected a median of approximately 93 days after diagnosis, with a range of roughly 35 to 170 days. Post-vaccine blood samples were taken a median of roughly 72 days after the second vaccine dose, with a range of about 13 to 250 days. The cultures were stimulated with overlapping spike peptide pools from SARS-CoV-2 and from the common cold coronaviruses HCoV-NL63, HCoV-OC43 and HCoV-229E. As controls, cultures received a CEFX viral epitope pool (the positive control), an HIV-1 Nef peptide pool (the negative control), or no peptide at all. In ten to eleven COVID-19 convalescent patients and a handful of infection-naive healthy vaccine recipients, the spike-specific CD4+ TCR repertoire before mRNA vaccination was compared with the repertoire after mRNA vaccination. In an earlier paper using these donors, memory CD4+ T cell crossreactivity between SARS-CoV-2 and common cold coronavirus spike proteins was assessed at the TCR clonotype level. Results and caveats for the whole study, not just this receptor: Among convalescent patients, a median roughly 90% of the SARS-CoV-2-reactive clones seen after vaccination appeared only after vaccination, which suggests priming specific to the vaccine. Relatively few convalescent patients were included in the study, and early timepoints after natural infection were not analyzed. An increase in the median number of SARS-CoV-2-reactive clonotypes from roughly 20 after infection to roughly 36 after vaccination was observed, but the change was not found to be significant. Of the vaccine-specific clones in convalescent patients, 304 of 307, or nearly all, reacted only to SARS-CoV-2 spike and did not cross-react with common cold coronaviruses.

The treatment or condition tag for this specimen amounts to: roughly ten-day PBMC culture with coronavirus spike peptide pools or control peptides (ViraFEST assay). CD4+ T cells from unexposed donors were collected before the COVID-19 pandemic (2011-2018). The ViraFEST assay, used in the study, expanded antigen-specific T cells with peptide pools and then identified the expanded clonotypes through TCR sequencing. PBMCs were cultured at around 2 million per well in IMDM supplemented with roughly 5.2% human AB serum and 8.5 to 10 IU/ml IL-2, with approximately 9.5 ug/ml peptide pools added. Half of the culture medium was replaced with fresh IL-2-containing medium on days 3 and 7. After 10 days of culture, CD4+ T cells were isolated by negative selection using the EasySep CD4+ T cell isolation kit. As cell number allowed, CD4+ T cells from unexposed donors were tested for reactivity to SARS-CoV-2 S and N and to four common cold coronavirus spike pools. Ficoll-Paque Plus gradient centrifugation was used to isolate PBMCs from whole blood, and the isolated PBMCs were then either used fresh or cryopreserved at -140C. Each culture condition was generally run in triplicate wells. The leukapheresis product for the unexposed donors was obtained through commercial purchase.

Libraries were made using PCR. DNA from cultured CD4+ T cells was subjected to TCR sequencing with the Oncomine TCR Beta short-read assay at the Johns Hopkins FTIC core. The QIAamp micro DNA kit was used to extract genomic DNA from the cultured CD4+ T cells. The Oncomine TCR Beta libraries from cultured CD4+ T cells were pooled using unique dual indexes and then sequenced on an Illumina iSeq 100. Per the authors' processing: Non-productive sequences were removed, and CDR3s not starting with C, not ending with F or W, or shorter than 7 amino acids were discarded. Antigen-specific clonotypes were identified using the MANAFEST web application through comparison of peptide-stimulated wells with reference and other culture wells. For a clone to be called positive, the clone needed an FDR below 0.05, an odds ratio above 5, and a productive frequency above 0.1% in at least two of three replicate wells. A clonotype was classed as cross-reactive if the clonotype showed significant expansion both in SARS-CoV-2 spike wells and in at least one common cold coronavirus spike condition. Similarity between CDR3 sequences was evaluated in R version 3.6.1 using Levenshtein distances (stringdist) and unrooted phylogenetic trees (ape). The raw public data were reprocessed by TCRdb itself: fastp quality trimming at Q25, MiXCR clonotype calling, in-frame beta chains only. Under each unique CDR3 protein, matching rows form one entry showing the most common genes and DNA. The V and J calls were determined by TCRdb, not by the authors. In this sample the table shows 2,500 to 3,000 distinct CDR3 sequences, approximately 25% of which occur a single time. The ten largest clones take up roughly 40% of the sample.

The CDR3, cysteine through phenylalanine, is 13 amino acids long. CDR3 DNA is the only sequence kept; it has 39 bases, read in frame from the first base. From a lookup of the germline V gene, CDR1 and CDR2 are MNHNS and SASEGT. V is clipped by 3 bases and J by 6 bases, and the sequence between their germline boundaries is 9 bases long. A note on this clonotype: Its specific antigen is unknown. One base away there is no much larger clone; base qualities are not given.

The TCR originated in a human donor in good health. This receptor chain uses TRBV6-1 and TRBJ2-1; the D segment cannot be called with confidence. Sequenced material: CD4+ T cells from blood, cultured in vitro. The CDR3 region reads CASSEQVPNEQFF. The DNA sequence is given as TGTGCCAGCAGTGAGCAGGTTCCCAATGAGCAGTTCTTC.